The 28 T cell receptor beta chains below come from one sample, sequenced in a study of human T cells and chemical hapten exposure. The sample's time point: healthy volunteer bleed at 2 weeks. Unfractionated whole blood yielded total RNA. A single record per CDR3 protein comes from TCRdb applying MiXCR to the RACE reads. The sample lists 130,000 or so distinct CDR3 sequences, about 8.2% occurring once. Sequenced input: whole blood. Receptor source: a male donor in good health. Some clones in this sample may be carry-over from other donors' samples.

The chain joins TRBV30 to TRBJ1-5; D call uncertain. The V end was cut by 0 bases, the J end by 7 bases, with 10 bases between. The CDR3 sequence is 13 residues long. From germline, CDR1 is GTSNPN and CDR2 SVGIG (reference sequence). In nucleotides, the CDR3 is TGTGCCTGGAGTGTATCGGGCGACCAGCCCCAGCATTTT. Its translation is CAWSVSGDQPQHF.

A few counts support this clonotype. The chain couples TRBV27 to TRBJ1-2; possible D gene TRBD1, 5 bases. Germline-derived CDR1 and CDR2 are MNHEY and SMNVEV (reference sequence). Trimming took 6 bases from V and 3 from J, leaving 11 bases between them. CDR3 size: 13 residues. CDR3 sequence (DNA): TGTGCCAGCAGCCCGGGGCCCTACTATGGCTACACCTTC. Translating it yields CASSPGPYYGYTF.

This clonotype was detected ten times or more. The chain joins TRBV7-3 to TRBJ2-1; TRBD2 matches at 7 bases. The CDR3 length is 14 residues. Germline lookup yields CDR1 SGHTA and CDR2 FQGTGA. The V gene end was trimmed by 5 bases and the J gene end by 6 bases; junction bases not matched to a gene: 7. The DNA for the CDR3 is TGTGCCAGCAGCCCAATGGGGGGGGGCAATGAGCAGTTCTTC. Amino acids: CASSPMGGGNEQFF.

The chain links TRBV7-6 to TRBJ2-5; 7 bases map to TRBD1. The germline V gene encodes CDR1 SGHVS and CDR2 FNYEAQ. This CDR3 is 15 amino acids long. V lost 2 bases, J lost 3 bases, and 6 bases stayed unmatched. This CDR3 reads CASSLTGQAEETQYF. The DNA of the CDR3 is TGTGCCAGCAGCTTAACCGGACAGGCCGAAGAGACCCAGTACTTC.

The chain links TRBV20-1 to TRBJ2-2, with 12 positions matching TRBD2. Germline V gene data show CDR1 as DFQATT and CDR2 as SNEGSKA (reference sequence). V was clipped by 1 base and J by 6 bases; unmatched bases: 3. There are 15 residues in the CDR3. CDR3 DNA sequence: TGCAGTGCTAGAGTTCTAGCGGGAGGGCCCGGGGAGCTGTTTTTT. It translates to CSARVLAGGPGELFF.

This clonotype was counted at least ten times. This rearrangement joins TRBV6-5 to TRBJ1-5, with TRBD1 as a possible D gene (5 bases). Germline V gene lookup returns CDR1 MNHEY and CDR2 SVGAGI. V was trimmed by 6 bases and J by 3 bases, leaving 9 bases between them. This CDR3 has 13 residues. The CDR3 DNA follows: TGTGCCAGCAGGGCCGGGGCCAATCAGCCCCAGCATTTT. This sequence encodes CASRAGANQPQHF.

This clonotype has just a few counts. The rearrangement joins TRBV9 to TRBJ1-5, with D unresolved. The germline gives CDR1 SGDLS, CDR2 YYNGEE. The CDR3 has 16 residues. The ends were cut back, 0 bases at V and 0 bases at J, with 10 bases in the middle. The CDR3 sequence is CASSVGPGFSNQPQHF. The CDR3 bases are TGTGCCAGCAGCGTAGGGCCGGGTTTTAGCAATCAGCCCCAGCATTTT.

This clonotype was seen a few times. V and J are TRBV6-2 or TRBV6-3 and TRBJ1-2, with D perhaps matching TRBD1 (5 bases). V was cut by 4 bases and J by 8 bases, with 11 bases left in between. The CDR3 length is 12 residues. Per the germline V gene, CDR1 is MNHEY and CDR2 is SVGEGT. As DNA, the CDR3 is TGTGCCAGCAGTTTTCAAGGGGTCGGCTACACCTTC. It specifies CASSFQGVGYTF.

The genes are TRBV19 and TRBJ2-7; the match to TRBD1 covers 10 bases. CDR1 LNHDA and CDR2 SQIVND come from the germline V gene (reference sequence). The CDR3 runs 15 residues. Trimming cost V 5 bases and J 4 bases; bases outside gene matches: 8. CDR3 amino acids: CASSAGTGEWYEQYF. The DNA for the CDR3 is TGTGCCAGTAGTGCCGGGACAGGGGAGTGGTACGAGCAGTACTTC.

This clonotype was seen repeatedly, ten times or more. The chain carries TRBV27 and TRBJ2-3; D unclear. The CDR3 is made up of 13 amino acids. Trimming pared 3 bases from V and 5 bases from J, leaving 9 bases between. Germline assignment: CDR1 MNHEY and CDR2 SMNVEV (reference sequence). This CDR3 reads CASSFLSGDTQYF. The CDR3, as DNA: TGTGCCAGCAGTTTCCTCTCGGGAGATACGCAGTATTTT.

This clonotype was seen at least ten times. The chain joins TRBV3-1 to TRBJ2-7; the D is unclear. Trimming took 4 bases from V and 6 from J, leaving 16 bases between them. Germline values: CDR1 LGHDT, CDR2 YNNKEL (reference sequence). The CDR3 loop spans 14 amino acids. CDR3 region: CASSPPRVDGEQYF. DNA for the CDR3: TGTGCCAGCAGCCCTCCAAGGGTGGACGGCGAGCAGTACTTC.

This clonotype was detected ten times or more. The chain is built from TRBV10-3 and TRBJ1-1, with TRBD1 matching over 9 bases. This CDR3 comprises 12 residues. The germline V gene encodes CDR1 ENHRY and CDR2 SYGVKD. The J segment lost 2 bases and the V segment lost 10 bases, leaving 2 bases of the junction unmatched. CDR3 loop: CATGQGNTEAFF. The CDR3 DNA reads as TGTGCCACGGGACAGGGCAACACTGAAGCTTTCTTT.

The rearrangement joins TRBV19 to TRBJ1-2; unclear D gene. Trimming shortened V by 9 bases and J by 7 bases, and 12 bases separated the two germline ends. The CDR3 spans 11 residues. The germline V gene has CDR1 LNHDA and CDR2 SQIVND (reference sequence). The CDR3 here is CASWHGFGYTF. CDR3 DNA sequence: TGTGCCAGCTGGCACGGGTTTGGCTACACCTTC.

The CDR3 sequence is CASSYELNTGELFF. The CDR3 region has the DNA TGTGCCAGCAGTTACGAACTGAACACCGGGGAGCTGTTTTTT. The chain carries TRBV27 and TRBJ2-2; D is undetermined. Germline CDR1 is MNHEY and CDR2 is SMNVEV (reference sequence). The ends were cut back, 4 bases at V and 1 base at J, with 7 bases in the middle. The CDR3 covers 14 residues.

The rearrangement joins TRBV10-1 to TRBJ2-1; 14 bases agree with TRBD2. This CDR3 is 17 amino acids long. CDR1 WNHNN and CDR2 SYGVQD come from the germline V gene (reference sequence). The V and J ends lost 5 bases and 5 bases, in that order; junction bases with no gene match: 8. The CDR3 DNA is TGCGCCAGCAGTATGACTAGCGGGAGGGTCGGGGACAATGAGCAGTTCTTC. This gives the protein CASSMTSGRVGDNEQFF.

In this sample, this clonotype turned up many times. V and J are TRBV20-1 and TRBJ2-1, with TRBD2 matching over 12 bases. Trimming took 3 bases from V and 11 from J; bases not matched to a gene: 5. The CDR3 is made up of 13 amino acids. Germline V gene sequence: CDR1 DFQATT, CDR2 SNEGSKA (reference sequence). The chain's CDR3 is CSARGLAGAKQFF. The DNA for the CDR3 is TGCAGTGCTAGGGGACTAGCGGGTGCAAAGCAGTTCTTC.

This clonotype has only a few counts. This chain connects TRBV5-1 to TRBJ2-1; TRBD1 matches 7 bases. The CDR3 is 15 residues long. V was clipped by 1 base and J by 7 bases; unmatched bases: 8. Germline assignment: CDR1 SGHRS and CDR2 YFSETQ. CDR3 sequence (DNA): TGCGCCAGCAGCTTGTTAAGGGGGCCTGGGAATGAGCAGTTCTTC. Residues: CASSLLRGPGNEQFF.

V usage is TRBV19 and J usage is TRBJ1-5; TRBD1 might be the D (6 bases). The V gene lost 5 bases and the J gene lost 7 bases, with 21 bases spanning the gap. The V gene's germline CDR1 is LNHDA and CDR2 SQIVND (reference sequence). The CDR3 consists of 16 residues. The CDR3 region has the DNA TGTGCCAGTAGTGCCTCAACCACAGGGCGGAGGCAGCCCCAGCATTTT. It is translated as CASSASTTGRRQPQHF.

This clonotype occurred many times. The chain has TRBV14 and TRBJ1-2, with 9 positions matching TRBD1. CDR1 and CDR2 (germline): SGHDN, FVKESK. The length of the CDR3 is 14 residues. V lost 6 bases to trimming and J lost 4 bases; unmatched junction nucleotides: 6. The CDR3 spells CASSRTGESYGYTF. CDR3 DNA sequence: TGTGCCAGCAGTCGGACAGGGGAGAGCTATGGCTACACCTTC.

This clonotype has ten or more counts. J is TRBJ2-1 and V is TRBV20-1; 8 bases agree with TRBD2. CDR3 length equals 14 residues. Germline V gene lookup returns CDR1 DFQATT and CDR2 SNEGSKA (reference sequence). V gave up 5 bases and J gave up 3 bases; unmatched junction bases: 6. CDR3 residues: CSALPGGHYNEQFF. CDR3 nucleotides: TGCAGTGCTTTACCGGGGGGGCACTACAATGAGCAGTTCTTC.

The chain's CDR3 is CASSFDRGTEAFF. Written as DNA, the CDR3 is TGTGCCAGCAGTTTCGACAGAGGCACTGAAGCTTTCTTT. The chain recombines TRBV12-3 or TRBV12-4 with TRBJ1-1; possible D gene TRBD1, 5 bases. This CDR3 has 13 residues. The V end lost 3 bases, the J end lost 4 bases, and 9 bases lay between the germline ends.

This clonotype was counted between two and nine times. The chain links TRBV20-1 to TRBJ2-7, with a weak D call TRBD1 (6 bases). The V gene's germline CDR1 is DFQATT and CDR2 SNEGSKA (reference sequence). The CDR3 runs 16 residues. Trimming cost V 0 bases and J 7 bases, with 22 bases left between them. The CDR3 sequence: CSARDLKGQRLGEQYF. CDR3 coding DNA: TGCAGTGCTAGAGATTTAAAAGGACAGAGGCTAGGAGAGCAGTACTTC.

This clonotype was counted ten times or more. The chain is built from TRBV7-2 and TRBJ2-5; maybe TRBD1 (6 bases). Germline-derived CDR1 and CDR2 are SGHTA and FQGNSA. The V gene lost 1 base and the J gene lost 0 bases, with 12 bases spanning the gap. The CDR3 has 16 amino acids. The CDR3 nucleotides are TGTGCCAGCAGCTTAGGCCAGGGGATCTACCAAGAGACCCAGTACTTC. Translation gives CASSLGQGIYQETQYF.

This chain links TRBV9 with TRBJ2-1, with 9 bases lining up with TRBD2. V lost 0 bases to trimming and J lost 9 bases; unmatched junction nucleotides: 1. This CDR3 has 13 amino acids. In germline, CDR1 is SGDLS, CDR2 YYNGEE. Here the CDR3 reads CASSVEAGGEQFF. The CDR3 coding sequence is TGTGCCAGCAGCGTAGAAGCGGGGGGTGAGCAGTTCTTC.

This clonotype was observed a handful of times. The chain recombines TRBV6-1 with TRBJ1-2; possibly TRBD1 for D (5 bases). V was pared by 3 bases and J by 5 bases, with 13 bases between. The germline V gene has CDR1 MNHNS and CDR2 SASEGT. The CDR3 sequence is 14 residues long. CDR3 in DNA: TGTGCCAGCAGTGACAATTGGGAGGGGTATGGCTACACCTTC. Translated, it gives CASSDNWEGYGYTF.

In its sample, this clonotype was seen many times. The gene calls are TRBV6-5 and TRBJ2-7; 10 bases match TRBD1. V lost 6 bases and J lost 5; bases outside the gene matches: 13. Germline V CDR1 and CDR2: MNHEY, SVGAGI. This CDR3 is 16 amino acids long. DNA of the CDR3: TGTGCCAGCAGCATATTTCCGGGACAGGGGTTCGACGAGCAGTACTTC. Translating it yields CASSIFPGQGFDEQYF.

The chain employs TRBV4-3 and TRBJ1-1, with TRBD1 as a possible D gene (5 bases). CDR3 length equals 11 residues. The germline V gene has CDR1 LGHNA and CDR2 YSLEER. The germline V and J ends were trimmed by 4 bases and 8 bases, with 8 bases remaining between them. As DNA, the CDR3 is TGCGCCAGCAGCCGGGGGATGGAAGCTTTCTTT. Protein sequence: CASSRGMEAFF.

This clonotype was seen a handful of times. This chain links TRBV12-3 or TRBV12-4 with TRBJ2-7; D possibly corresponds to TRBD1 (6 bases). The ends were cut back, 0 bases at V and 6 bases at J, with 12 bases in the middle. The CDR3 has 14 residues. The DNA of the CDR3 is TGTGCCAGCAGTTTAGCCGTACAGGGATCCGAGCAGTACTTC. This codes for CASSLAVQGSEQYF.